The 21 T cell receptor beta chains reported below all come from one sample, sequenced in a study of cytomegalovirus exposure and HLA in healthy donors. Use of 60 Vbeta and 13 Jbeta primers characterized the PCR. Sequencing used immunoSEQ multiplex PCR; TCRdb keeps in-frame clones, though not all of them. The data contain about 130,000 clones, approximately 79% of them singletons. Sequencing was carried out using PBMCs. All receptors derive from a man aged 50-60 years in good health and CMV-seropositive.

The J gene is TRBJ2-5, the V gene TRBV7-2; D remains unclear. V gave up 2 bases and J gave up 7 bases, with 14 bases separating them. Germline V lookup: CDR1 SGHTA, CDR2 FQGNSA. The CDR3 covers 14 residues. The CDR3 DNA reads TGTGCCAGCAGCTTACGATCGGAGAAGTCGACCCAGTACTTC. It yields the protein CASSLRSEKSTQYF.

The rearrangement links TRBV6-5 to TRBJ1-2, with TRBD1 matching over 8 bases. From germline, CDR1 is MNHEY and CDR2 SVGAGI. The V segment lost 6 bases and the J segment 9 bases; nucleotides outside the gene matches: 6. This CDR3 is built from 12 residues. CDR3 bases: TGTGCCAGCAGAACGACAGGGGATAGCTACACCTTC. Its protein is CASRTTGDSYTF.

CDR3 protein: CAGLDLSPSGANVLTF. The CDR3 region has the DNA TGTGCCGGCCTAGATTTGAGCCCCTCTGGGGCCAACGTCCTGACTTTC. V usage is TRBV2 and J usage is TRBJ2-6; no definite D call. There are 16 residues in the CDR3. The V and J ends lost 11 bases and 0 bases respectively, with 17 bases between them. Germline V gene sequence: CDR1 SNHLY, CDR2 FYNNEI.

This chain links TRBV6-1 with TRBJ1-2; D gene ambiguous. V lost 4 bases and J 3 bases, leaving 9 bases between the germline ends. This CDR3 contains 13 residues. Germline CDR1 reads MNHNS; CDR2 reads SASEGT. CDR3: CASSVGGDYGYTF. The CDR3 region has the DNA TGTGCCAGCAGTGTAGGAGGTGACTATGGCTACACCTTC.

The chain is built from TRBV7-3 and TRBJ1-1; 8 nucleotides align to TRBD1. V shed 3 bases and J 4 bases; nucleotides not matched to a gene: 1. CDR1 SGHTA and CDR2 FQGTGA come from the germline V gene. The CDR3 is 13 residues long. CDR3 sequence: CASSFTGGTEAFF. CDR3 nucleotide sequence: TGTGCCAGCAGCTTCACAGGGGGCACTGAAGCTTTCTTT.

The rearrangement joins TRBV2 to TRBJ1-1; tentatively, D is TRBD1 (5 bases). V lost 7 bases, J lost 4 bases, and 13 bases lay in between. This CDR3 has 13 amino acids. CDR1 and CDR2 (germline): SNHLY, FYNNEI. As DNA, the CDR3 is TGTGCCAGCACTCAAGGGGAAGGCACTGAAGCTTTCTTT. It encodes CASTQGEGTEAFF.

This chain connects TRBV29-1 to TRBJ2-2; a possible D gene is TRBD1 (6 bases). The CDR3 sequence is 15 residues long. V dropped 0 bases and J dropped 1 base, with 9 bases sitting between them. Germline CDR1 is SQVTM and CDR2 is ANQGSEA. The CDR3 is CSVEDRGLNTGELFF. CDR3 nucleotides: TGCAGCGTTGAAGACAGGGGCCTGAACACCGGGGAGCTGTTTTTT.

This clone was counted only a few times. The chain employs TRBV28 and TRBJ1-2, with D possibly matching TRBD1 (5 bases). This CDR3 is 15 amino acids long. Looked up from germline, CDR1 is MDHEN and CDR2 is SYDVKM. V gave up 7 bases and J gave up 0 bases, with 15 bases separating them. The CDR3 spells CASTLAGKSNYGYTF. The CDR3 nucleotides are TGTGCCAGCACACTAGCAGGGAAATCTAACTATGGCTACACCTTC.

The genes are TRBV11-3 and TRBJ2-1; 9 nucleotides match TRBD1. The germline V gene has CDR1 SGHNT and CDR2 YENEEA. The V gene end was trimmed by 5 bases and the J gene end by 7 bases; junction bases not matched to a gene: 12. The length of the CDR3 is 16 residues. The CDR3 nucleotides are TGTGCCAGCAGCGGCTGGGGGGGGACAGGGAGTAATGAGCAGTTCTTC. It encodes CASSGWGGTGSNEQFF. Drawing the rest from reference TRBV11-3 and TRBJ2-1, the complete variable domain is EAGVVQSPRYKIIEKKQPVAFWCNPISGHNTLYWYLQNLGQGPELLIRYENEEAVDDSQLPKDRFSAERLKGVDSTLKIQPAELGDSAVYLCASSGWGGTGSNEQFFGPGTRLTVL.

The chain employs TRBV9 and TRBJ2-3, with D possibly matching TRBD2 (6 bases). Trimming left V 2 bases short and J 3 bases short, with 13 bases between. This CDR3 has 15 residues. Germline CDR1 SGDLS, CDR2 YYNGEE. The chain's CDR3 is CASSVSGTWTDTQYF. CDR3 bases: TGTGCCAGCAGCGTTTCCGGGACTTGGACAGATACGCAGTATTTT.

The table lists this clone with a few counts. J is TRBJ1-2 and V is TRBV6-1, with 9 bases aligning to TRBD1. V shed 7 bases and J 4 bases; nucleotides not matched to a gene: 4. This CDR3 is built from 13 residues. Germline V gene data show CDR1 as MNHNS and CDR2 as SASEGT. Here the CDR3 reads CASTTGGIYGYTF. CDR3 DNA: TGTGCCAGCACTACAGGGGGCATCTATGGCTACACCTTC.

The chain has TRBV27 and TRBJ1-4; 7 bases line up with TRBD1. The CDR3 covers 14 residues. The V segment lost 5 bases and the J segment 7 bases; nucleotides outside the gene matches: 7. Per the germline V gene, CDR1 is MNHEY and CDR2 is SMNVEV (reference sequence). In DNA, the CDR3 is TGTGCCAGCAGTGGCAGGGGGTTACTTGAAAAACTGTTTTTT. Residues: CASSGRGLLEKLFF.

The chain has TRBV7-2 and TRBJ2-3; 9 bases are a match to TRBD2. Germline V CDR1 and CDR2: SGHTA, FQGNSA. There are 16 residues in the CDR3. V gave up 4 bases and J gave up 0 bases; unmatched junction bases: 5. This CDR3 reads CASSSQRGASTDTQYF. In nucleotides, the CDR3 is TGTGCCAGCAGCTCCCAGCGGGGGGCTAGCACAGATACGCAGTATTTT. The whole variable domain, filled in from reference TRBV7-2 and TRBJ2-3, reads GAGVSQSPSNKVTEKGKDVELRCDPISGHTALYWYRQSLGQGLEFLIYFQGNSAPDKSGLPSDRFSAERTGGSVSTLTIQRTQQEDSAVYLCASSSQRGASTDTQYFGPGTRLTVL.

Only one count was recorded for this clone. J is TRBJ2-7 and V is TRBV18; 8 nucleotides agree with TRBD1. Trimming cost V 4 bases and J 2 bases; bases outside gene matches: 7. The CDR3 totals 15 residues. The germline CDR1 and CDR2 sequences are KGHSH and LQKENI. DNA for the CDR3: TGTGCCAGCTCACGGGAGACAGGGGCCGCCTACGAGCAGTACTTC. Its translation: CASSRETGAAYEQYF.

V gene TRBV27 combines with J gene TRBJ2-5; perhaps TRBD2 as D (5 bases). The CDR3 contains 13 residues. V was clipped by 8 bases and J by 4 bases, with 14 bases between them. Germline V gene data show CDR1 as MNHEY and CDR2 as SMNVEV (reference sequence). This CDR3 is CASAPGWGETQYF. The CDR3 bases are TGTGCCAGCGCCCCGGGATGGGGAGAGACCCAGTACTTC.

The rearrangement joins TRBV9 to TRBJ1-2, with D perhaps matching TRBD1 (6 bases). CDR1 is SGDLS, CDR2 YYNGEE, per germline. Trimming took 4 bases from V and 1 from J, leaving 17 bases between them. The length of the CDR3 is 16 residues. CDR3 coding DNA: TGTGCCAGCAGCAGCCAGGGGCGGGTTGTTAACTATGGCTACACCTTC. It encodes CASSSQGRVVNYGYTF.

V is TRBV5-4 and J is TRBJ2-1, with 7 bases fitting TRBD2. Germline V gives CDR1 SGHNT, CDR2 YYREEE (reference sequence). Trimming at V came to 1 base and at J to 10 bases, leaving 8 bases not matched to a gene. This CDR3 has 14 amino acids. CDR3 bases: TGTGCCAGCAGCTTGTATCTAGCGGTACAAGAGCAGTTCTTC. Translating it yields CASSLYLAVQEQFF.

This chain joins TRBV7-6 and TRBJ1-6; D is undetermined. This CDR3 is 14 amino acids long. Germline V gene lookup returns CDR1 SGHVS and CDR2 FNYEAQ. V was clipped by 5 bases and J by 9 bases, with 14 bases between them. CDR3 protein: CASSLGKISSPLHF. The CDR3, as DNA: TGTGCCAGCAGCCTCGGTAAAATTTCTTCACCCCTCCACTTT.

The chain combines TRBV5-6 with TRBJ2-7; 7 bases match TRBD1. The V and J ends lost 4 bases and 6 bases, in that order; junction bases with no gene match: 1. CDR3 length equals 11 residues. From germline, CDR1 is SGHDT and CDR2 YYEEEE. For the CDR3, the DNA is TGTGCCAGCAGCGCAGGGGGCGAGCAGTACTTC. As protein: CASSAGGEQYF.

DNA of the CDR3: TGTGCCAGGGTTCGAAACCGGGACAGGGGCCACGAGCAGTACTTC. It codes for CARVRNRDRGHEQYF. V gene TRBV27 combines with J gene TRBJ2-7, with 10 positions matching TRBD1. Germline V lookup: CDR1 MNHEY, CDR2 SMNVEV (reference sequence). The CDR3 consists of 15 residues. V dropped 9 bases and J dropped 5; count of bases not matched to a gene: 13.

The J gene is TRBJ1-2, the V gene TRBV19, with 12 bases fitting TRBD1. The junction had 11 bases not matched to a gene; V was cut back by 7 bases and J by 8 bases. The CDR3 covers 15 residues. Germline CDR1 and CDR2: LNHDA and SQIVND (reference sequence). The CDR3 DNA is TGTGCCAGTATCAGGGGACAGGGGGCGCCGGGAGGCTACACCTTC. It specifies CASIRGQGAPGGYTF.